The T cell receptor (beta chain) described here comes from a study of CD8+ T cells in alopecia areata. Study-level information: Oral tofacitinib (5 to 10 mg twice daily) was administered to treated patients. Study conclusions and caveats: Possibly as an HLA-related effect, TCR sharing across patients appeared less clear than in mice.

It was cDNA, reverse transcribed from extracted RNA, that served as the sequencing template. The assay was immunoSEQ multiplex PCR, and TCRdb's table has in-frame clones only and misses some. The sample carries 80,000 to 100,000 clones, 35% to 45% recorded once. From PBMCs, CD4+ and CD8+ T cells were sorted. This CDR3 has 12 amino acids. Per the germline V gene, CDR1 is SEHNR and CDR2 is FQNEAQ (reference sequence). Trimming removed 6 bases from V and 0 bases from J, with 5 bases in between. Notes on this clone: No antigen is known for it.

The sequencing sample was made of CD4+ T cells sorted from blood. This TCR was sampled from a human donor with alopecia areata. The chain carries TRBV7-9 and TRBJ1-1, with D unclear. The DNA for the CDR3 is TGTGCCAGCAGTACAGTGAACACTGAAGCTTTCTTT. Amino acid sequence: CASSTVNTEAFF.